These 22 T cell receptor beta chains originate from one sample sequenced in a study of blood T cell repertoires in COVID-19. The method was immunoSEQ multiplex PCR; TCRdb's version includes in-frame clones alone and lacks a portion of them. The table includes about 140,000 clones, approximately 88% detected once. Sequences were obtained from PBMCs or T cells enriched from blood (not recorded which). Receptor source: a man aged 35-49 years with acute COVID-19.

The rearrangement joins TRBV18 to TRBJ2-2; 8 bases are a match to TRBD1. This CDR3 is built from 15 residues. V gave up 5 bases and J gave up 3 bases; unmatched junction bases: 5. Looked up from germline, CDR1 is KGHSH and CDR2 is LQKENI. CDR3 bases: TGTGCCAGCTCAACGACAGGGGAGGACACCGGGGAGCTGTTTTTT. Translated, it gives CASSTTGEDTGELFF.

This clone was picked up one time. The chain couples TRBV4-1 to TRBJ1-2, with 10 bases that match TRBD1. Trimming removed 3 bases from V and 8 bases from J; junction bases left unmatched: 6. Looked up from germline, CDR1 is MGHRA and CDR2 is YSYEKL. CDR3 size: 14 residues. This CDR3 reads CASSQPGQGRGYTF. CDR3 DNA: TGCGCCAGCAGCCAGCCGGGACAGGGGCGCGGCTACACCTTC.

J is TRBJ2-1 and V is TRBV5-4, with TRBD1 matching over 7 bases. The CDR3 has 15 amino acids. Germline V gene data show CDR1 as SGHNT and CDR2 as YYREEE (reference sequence). V shed 0 bases and J 6 bases; nucleotides not matched to a gene: 6. In DNA form, the CDR3 reads TGTGCCAGCAGCTTGGGGACAGGCCTAGGCAATGAGCAGTTCTTC. Translation: CASSLGTGLGNEQFF. The full variable domain, completed using reference TRBV5-4 and TRBJ2-1, is ETGVTQSPTHLIKTRGQQVTLRCSSQSGHNTVSWYQQALGQGPQFIFQYYREEENGRGNFPPRFSGLQFPNYSSELNVNALELDDSALYLCASSLGTGLGNEQFFGPGTRLTVL.

The gene calls are TRBV27 and TRBJ1-5; D call uncertain. Germline CDR1 MNHEY, CDR2 SMNVEV (reference sequence). V dropped 6 bases and J dropped 7 bases, with 7 bases sitting between them. This CDR3 contains 11 residues. The CDR3 protein is CASRGLQPQHF. The CDR3, as DNA: TGTGCCAGCAGGGGCCTCCAGCCCCAGCATTTT.

The genes are TRBV7-6 and TRBJ1-6, with a tentative D call TRBD1 (5 bases). V shed 4 bases and J shed 6 bases, with 19 bases lying between them. CDR3 length equals 17 residues. Germline V gives CDR1 SGHVS, CDR2 FNYEAQ. CDR3 nucleotides: TGTGCCAGCAGCTATAGTACTCAGGGTTTTGGTAATTCACCCCTCCACTTT. It yields the protein CASSYSTQGFGNSPLHF.

This clone was seen a few times. The CDR3 DNA is TGCAGCGAAGGTATCAGCGTCAATGAGCAGTTCTTC. Protein: CSEGISVNEQFF. V and J are TRBV29-1 and TRBJ2-1; D is undetermined. Germline V CDR1 and CDR2: SQVTM, ANQGSEA. The V end was cut by 7 bases, the J end by 6 bases, with 13 bases between. This CDR3 region has 12 residues.

The chain links TRBV19 to TRBJ1-5; D remains ambiguous. Germline CDR1 and CDR2: LNHDA and SQIVND (reference sequence). Deletions cut 8 bases from V and 6 bases from J, with 14 bases between. The CDR3 spans 13 residues. CDR3 amino acids: CASDQFPGQPQHF. The CDR3 DNA reads as TGTGCCAGTGACCAATTCCCGGGTCAGCCCCAGCATTTT.

The chain couples TRBV27 to TRBJ2-7; 11 bases map to TRBD1. J was trimmed by 0 bases and V by 5 bases; bases with no gene match: 9. Germline V gene lookup returns CDR1 MNHEY and CDR2 SMNVEV (reference sequence). This CDR3 has 17 amino acids. CDR3 nucleotide sequence: TGTGCCAGCAGTCCCCACGGGACAGGGGGTATCTCCTACGAGCAGTACTTC. This translates into CASSPHGTGGISYEQYF.

The chain uses TRBV5-5 and TRBJ1-1; D call uncertain. This CDR3 contains 12 residues. V dropped 1 base and J dropped 7 bases, with 8 bases sitting between them. Germline lookup yields CDR1 SGHKS and CDR2 YYEKEE (reference sequence). As DNA, the CDR3 is TGTGCCAGCAGCTTGAACGGTTTTGAAGCTTTCTTT. It translates to CASSLNGFEAFF.

This clone has only a few counts. The rearrangement joins TRBV2 to TRBJ2-4; the D gene is possibly TRBD1 (6 bases). CDR3 size: 15 residues. Trimming cost V 2 bases and J 6 bases, with 14 bases left between them. Germline values: CDR1 SNHLY, CDR2 FYNNEI. This CDR3 reads CASSELDSGVNIQYF. The CDR3 region has the DNA TGTGCCAGCAGTGAATTGGACAGTGGGGTAAACATTCAGTACTTC.

This chain links TRBV4-1 with TRBJ2-5; possible D gene TRBD2, 5 bases. V was clipped by 5 bases and J by 5 bases, with 15 bases between them. This CDR3 spans 14 amino acids. Germline-derived CDR1 and CDR2 are MGHRA and YSYEKL. CDR3 nucleotide sequence: TGCGCCAGCAGCGCTACGGGGTTGGTTGAGACCCAGTACTTC. It codes for CASSATGLVETQYF.

The chain couples TRBV10-3 to TRBJ2-7; 8 bases agree with TRBD1. Germline V gene data show CDR1 as ENHRY and CDR2 as SYGVKD. This CDR3 region has 13 residues. J gave up 6 bases and V 7 bases, and 8 bases lay outside the gene matches. This CDR3 reads CAIKGQDSAEQYF. CDR3 nucleotides: TGTGCCATCAAGGGACAGGATTCGGCCGAGCAGTACTTC.

The chain combines TRBV6-5 with TRBJ2-1; D uncertain. V shed 0 bases and J shed 5 bases, with 8 bases lying between them. Germline lookup yields CDR1 MNHEY and CDR2 SVGAGI. The CDR3 sequence is 14 residues long. CDR3: CASSYSRHNNEQFF. The CDR3 DNA reads TGTGCCAGCAGTTACTCCCGACACAACAATGAGCAGTTCTTC.

The chain carries TRBV30 and TRBJ1-2, with TRBD1 matching over 7 bases. The germline V gene has CDR1 GTSNPN and CDR2 SVGIG (reference sequence). The CDR3 loop spans 15 amino acids. J lost 6 bases, V lost 2 bases, and 12 bases had no gene match. CDR3 nucleotides: TGTGCCTGGAGTCCTTCCTCCCAGGGGGTAAATGGCTACACCTTC. Protein product: CAWSPSSQGVNGYTF.

The DNA for the CDR3 is TGTGCCAGCAGCTTACGGTTTAACACAGATACGCAGTATTTT. This encodes CASSLRFNTDTQYF. This sequence joins TRBV7-2 and TRBJ2-3; D is ambiguous. CDR1 and CDR2 (germline): SGHTA, FQGNSA. The ends were cut back, 2 bases at V and 2 bases at J, with 8 bases in the middle. There are 14 residues in the CDR3.

This sequence joins TRBV7-2 and TRBJ2-3; 15 bases agree with TRBD2. Germline CDR1 SGHTA, CDR2 FQGNSA. Unmatched junction bases numbered 13, after V lost 5 bases and J lost 7 bases. CDR3 length: 18 amino acids. The CDR3 loop is CASSLGLAGGPWKHTQYF. CDR3 coding DNA: TGTGCCAGCAGCCTCGGACTAGCGGGGGGGCCTTGGAAGCATACGCAGTATTTT.

The chain links TRBV19 to TRBJ1-4; no clear D. The CDR3 is made up of 14 amino acids. Germline-derived CDR1 and CDR2 are LNHDA and SQIVND (reference sequence). V was cut by 7 bases and J by 0 bases, with 9 bases left in between. The CDR3 coding sequence is TGTGCCAGTAATCCGGGATCAACTAATGAAAAACTGTTTTTT. It translates to CASNPGSTNEKLFF.

Points on this clone: Other DNA sequences in the same sample also yield this CDR3. J is TRBJ2-2 and V is TRBV29-1, with D possibly TRBD2 on 5 matching bases. Germline V gene data show CDR1 as SQVTM and CDR2 as ANQGSEA. The germline V and J ends were trimmed by 4 bases and 5 bases, with 8 bases remaining between them. This CDR3 has 12 amino acids. This chain's CDR3 is CSVGPGTGELFF. The CDR3 nucleotides are TGCAGCGTTGGTCCGGGAACCGGGGAGCTGTTTTTT.

The V and J genes are TRBV28 and TRBJ2-1, with 11 bases that match TRBD2. Trimming removed 4 bases from V and 6 bases from J; junction bases left unmatched: 8. The CDR3 loop spans 16 amino acids. Germline lookup yields CDR1 MDHEN and CDR2 SYDVKM. CDR3 in amino acids: CASSSSSGRRGNEQFF. The DNA for the CDR3 is TGTGCCAGCAGTTCGTCTAGCGGGAGGAGGGGCAATGAGCAGTTCTTC. Full variable domain (outside the CDR3, taken from reference TRBV28 and TRBJ2-1): DVKVTQSSRYLVKRTGEKVFLECVQDMDHENMFWYRQDPGLGLRLIYFSYDVKMKEKGDIPEGYSVSREKKERFSLILESASTNQTSMYLCASSSSSGRRGNEQFFGPGTRLTVL.

CDR3 sequence reads: CASSSRGPETQYF. CDR3 bases: TGTGCCAGCAGCTCCAGGGGGCCCGAGACCCAGTACTTC. V gene TRBV13 combines with J gene TRBJ2-5, with 8 nucleotides matching TRBD1. Germline CDR1 PRHDT, CDR2 FYEKMQ (reference sequence). The CDR3 has 13 amino acids. Losses at the gene ends were 4 bases for V and 5 bases for J; bases not matched to a gene: 3.

The chain uses TRBV9 and TRBJ2-1; D is unresolved. The CDR3 totals 12 residues. Germline CDR1 is SGDLS and CDR2 is YYNGEE. The germline V and J ends were trimmed by 4 bases and 11 bases, with 13 bases remaining between them. CDR3 DNA: TGTGCCAGCAGCCTCGTAAACGACAAGCAGTTCTTC. The encoded protein is CASSLVNDKQFF.

The chain recombines TRBV5-5 with TRBJ2-3; D not resolved. CDR3 length equals 15 residues. The V end was cut by 4 bases, the J end by 1 base, with 13 bases between. Germline lookup yields CDR1 SGHKS and CDR2 YYEKEE (reference sequence). The CDR3 coding sequence is TGTGCCAGCAGCCCTCTCGGCCAGGGCACAGATACGCAGTATTTT. This sequence encodes CASSPLGQGTDTQYF.